The rows below give T cell receptor beta chains drawn from one sample of a study of patients and donors after allogeneic stem cell transplantation. A single record per CDR3 protein comes from TCRdb applying MiXCR to the RT-PCR reads. Of more than 850,000 distinct CDR3 sequences listed, approximately 19% are singletons. The sequenced material came from blood, either unsorted or a sorted T cell fraction (not recorded which). All receptors derive from a human donor who was either an allogeneic HSCT recipient or a stem cell or donor lymphocyte infusion donor (not recorded which). It is not recorded whose cells these are; they may come from a transplant donor. Both conserved end residues are trimmed from each CDR3. Each record gives: J gene, V gene, CDR3 protein.

TRBJ1-1,TRBV28,ASSSLTDAF
TRBJ1-1,TRBV20-1,SAWRNTEAF
TRBJ1-1,TRBV28,ASSLQGPYRNTEAF
TRBJ2-3,TRBV3-1,ASSLGLAGGGDTQY
TRBJ2-1,TRBV29-1,SVEKGNEQF
TRBJ2-5,TRBV29-1,SAWTSGIQETQY
TRBJ1-1,TRBV4-2,ASSTSSGHTEAF
TRBJ2-2,TRBV4-1,ASSLVRAGGELF
TRBJ2-7,TRBV7-9,ASSYREGRYEQY
TRBJ2-2,TRBV12-3/TRBV12-4,ASTNAGTSMSGELF
TRBJ1-2,TRBV12-3/TRBV12-4,ASSSTRQGVNYGYT
TRBJ1-4,TRBV20-1,SAALLDWGEKLF
TRBJ1-3,TRBV2,ASSAGALSGNTIY
TRBJ2-7,TRBV7-8,ASRPSWLAGRTYEQY
TRBJ2-1,TRBV20-1,SARDPRRGAGNEQF
TRBJ2-7,TRBV6-1,ASSHILAGGHEQY
TRBJ2-1,TRBV7-8,ASSLFGGSYNEQF
TRBJ2-2,TRBV10-3,AIRAGTNTGELF
TRBJ2-1,TRBV5-1,ASSGGTGGISYNEQF
TRBJ2-1,TRBV10-3,AISEGQNNEQF
TRBJ2-3,TRBV7-9,ASSLGSRGVGTDTQY
TRBJ2-2,TRBV5-1,ASKPVGAGGPIPGELF
TRBJ1-1,TRBV5-1,ASSLESGRNTEAF
TRBJ2-7,TRBV28,ASSFPGTGSNEQY
TRBJ2-3,TRBV12-3/TRBV12-4,ASSWPGGPTDTQY
TRBJ1-1,TRBV14,ASSQDGKGANTEAF
TRBJ2-7,TRBV20-1,SARDPQGRDEQY
TRBJ1-1,TRBV20-1,SARATGINTEAF
TRBJ2-5,TRBV10-2,ASRDSGTLGTQY
TRBJ1-1,TRBV5-1,ASSLGTLNTEAL
TRBJ1-5,TRBV6-5,ASSYSGGRNVQPQH
TRBJ2-5,TRBV18,ASSPLGGAFEETQY
TRBJ2-7,TRBV7-6,ARRFREQY
TRBJ2-7,TRBV20-1,SARGLAYEQY
TRBJ2-1,TRBV24-1,ATSDIPGLGLSEQF
TRBJ2-2,TRBV29-1,SVVRSGELF
TRBJ1-6,TRBV29-1,SVAVGSYNSPLH
TRBJ2-2,TRBV20-1,SALRTGGTGELF
TRBJ1-1,TRBV5-1,ASSGGTREEAF
TRBJ2-4,TRBV5-1,ASPGGVNIQY